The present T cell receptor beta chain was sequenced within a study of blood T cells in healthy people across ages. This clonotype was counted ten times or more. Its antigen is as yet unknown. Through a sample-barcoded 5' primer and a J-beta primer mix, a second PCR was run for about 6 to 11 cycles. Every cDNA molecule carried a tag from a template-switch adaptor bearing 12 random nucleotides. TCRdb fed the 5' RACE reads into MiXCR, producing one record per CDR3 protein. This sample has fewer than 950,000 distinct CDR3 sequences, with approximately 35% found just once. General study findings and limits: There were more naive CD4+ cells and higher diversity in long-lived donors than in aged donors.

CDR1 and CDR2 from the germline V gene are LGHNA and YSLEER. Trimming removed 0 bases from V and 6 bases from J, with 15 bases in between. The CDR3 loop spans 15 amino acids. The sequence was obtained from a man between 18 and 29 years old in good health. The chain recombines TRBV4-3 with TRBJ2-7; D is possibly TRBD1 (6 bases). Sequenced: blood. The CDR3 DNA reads TGCGCCAGCAGCCAAGATCTGGGGGCAACGGGCGAGCAGTACTTC. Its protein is CASSQDLGATGEQYF.